This T cell receptor (beta chain) was profiled in a study of blood T cells in healthy people across ages. Study outcomes and limitations: As age increased, TCR beta diversity per million T cells fell in a roughly linear fashion. More naive CD4+ cells and higher diversity marked long-lived donors relative to aged donors.

Trimming cost V 8 bases and J 6 bases; bases outside gene matches: 11. The CDR3 totals 14 residues. Germline V gene sequence: CDR1 MNHNS, CDR2 SASEGT. Sample-barcoded 5' priming and a J-beta primer mix drove a second PCR of 7 to 11 cycles. TCRdb redid the calling of the 5' RACE reads with MiXCR, one entry per CDR3 protein. This sample yields about 2 million distinct CDR3 sequences, of which just under 50% are seen a single time; roughly 2.1% belongs to the top ten. Of note for this clonotype: Its antigen is unidentified.

The J gene is TRBJ2-3, the V gene TRBV6-1, with 7 bases fitting TRBD1. This TCR was recovered from a woman between 40 and 55 years old in good health. Sequencing input: blood. Here the CDR3 reads CASPRQGRSDTQYF. For the CDR3, the DNA is TGTGCCAGCCCGAGACAGGGTCGATCGGATACGCAGTATTTT.